One sample yielded the 27 T cell receptor beta chains listed below, sequenced in a study of T-cell memory formation after mild COVID-19. TCRdb re-derived calls from the 5' RACE reads in MiXCR, one entry per CDR3 protein. The top ten hold under 15% of the sample, which has hundreds of thousands of distinct CDR3 sequences, around 27% seen once. The sequenced sample consisted of PBMCs or a T cell subset sorted from them (not recorded which). Receptors originate from an adult woman who had mild COVID-19 (a few samples of this study predate the infection). Cell type and time point are not known.

The chain has TRBV20-1 and TRBJ2-5, with 13 bases that match TRBD2. V shed 6 bases and J 5 bases; nucleotides not matched to a gene: 12. CDR3 length: 16 residues. From germline, CDR1 is DFQATT and CDR2 SNEGSKA (reference sequence). In DNA form, the CDR3 reads TGCAGTGCCATACGAACTAGCGGGGGGGCCCCTGAGACCCAGTACTTC. Protein sequence: CSAIRTSGGAPETQYF.

The chain is built from TRBV5-1 and TRBJ2-7, with 8 bases matching TRBD2. The V gene end was trimmed by 4 bases and the J gene end by 4 bases; junction bases not matched to a gene: 10. The CDR3 is 15 amino acids. The germline gives CDR1 SGHRS, CDR2 YFSETQ. CDR3 amino acids: CASSRTSRLEYEQYF. The CDR3 region has the DNA TGCGCCAGCAGCCGGACTAGCCGCCTCGAGTACGAGCAGTACTTC.

V is TRBV4-1 and J is TRBJ2-7; D may be TRBD1 (6 bases). Trimming shortened V by 3 bases and J by 2 bases, and 11 bases separated the two germline ends. From germline, CDR1 is MGHRA and CDR2 YSYEKL. CDR3 length: 14 amino acids. The CDR3 spells CASSQKDSPYEQYF. The CDR3, as DNA: TGCGCCAGCAGCCAGAAGGACAGCCCCTACGAGCAGTACTTC.

The chain carries TRBV11-3 and TRBJ1-2, with D perhaps TRBD1 (6 bases). CDR1 is SGHNT, CDR2 YENEEA, per germline. V gave up 7 bases and J gave up 0 bases, with 15 bases separating them. The CDR3 runs 15 residues. The chain's CDR3 is CASTSGQLANYGYTF. In DNA form, the CDR3 reads TGTGCCAGCACCTCCGGACAGTTAGCTAACTATGGCTACACCTTC.

This clonotype occurred a few times. The chain joins TRBV7-6 to TRBJ1-1; tentatively, D is TRBD1 (6 bases). Looked up from germline, CDR1 is SGHVS and CDR2 is FNYEAQ. This CDR3 has 15 amino acids. V was shortened by 5 bases and J by 0 bases, with 13 bases between the two germline ends. The CDR3 reads CASSNSGTLNTEAFF. In nucleotides, the CDR3 is TGTGCCAGCAGCAACTCCGGGACACTGAACACTGAAGCTTTCTTT.

The rearrangement joins TRBV7-9 to TRBJ2-1; the D gene is possibly TRBD1 (6 bases). The CDR3 contains 13 residues. V dropped 9 bases and J dropped 6 bases, with 15 bases sitting between them. CDR1 is SEHNR and CDR2 is FQNEAQ in the germline V gene (reference sequence). CDR3 in amino acids: CARAGVITNEQFF. The CDR3 DNA reads as TGTGCCAGGGCAGGGGTGATTACCAATGAGCAGTTCTTC.

This clonotype was seen only a few times. The chain has TRBV11-2 and TRBJ2-1; D is unclear. This CDR3 has 20 amino acids. The germline gives CDR1 SGHAT, CDR2 FQNNGV. Trimming took off 4 bases at V and 5 bases at J, with 30 bases between the two ends. CDR3 in DNA: TGTGCCAGCAGCTCCGTCGTAGGTCAGGAACTCAACTCCACCGACAATGAGCAGTTCTTC. It yields the protein CASSSVVGQELNSTDNEQFF.

The chain recombines TRBV30 with TRBJ2-2; TRBD2 agrees at 8 bases. Germline V gives CDR1 GTSNPN, CDR2 SVGIG (reference sequence). CDR3 length equals 17 residues. The V segment lost 0 bases and the J segment 5 bases; nucleotides outside the gene matches: 11. The CDR3 sequence: CAWSVPRTSLGTGELFF. Written as DNA, the CDR3 is TGTGCCTGGAGTGTACCCAGGACTAGCCTAGGTACCGGGGAGCTGTTTTTT.

The chain couples TRBV6-5 to TRBJ2-7; the D gene is possibly TRBD2 (6 bases). There are 15 residues in the CDR3. CDR1 is MNHEY and CDR2 is SVGAGI in the germline V gene. V lost 7 bases to trimming and J lost 0 bases, with 16 bases between them. CDR3 bases: TGTGCCAGCACCCCGGGGAGGCTGAGCTCCTACGAGCAGTACTTC. Protein: CASTPGRLSSYEQYF.

V usage is TRBV30 and J usage is TRBJ1-4; no clear D. Germline CDR1 GTSNPN, CDR2 SVGIG (reference sequence). Trimming removed 4 bases at V and 2 bases at J, with 8 bases between. The CDR3 loop spans 13 amino acids. As DNA, the CDR3 is TGTGCCTGGACGGGGAGGACTAATGAAAAACTGTTTTTT. This codes for CAWTGRTNEKLFF. Full variable domain (rest looked up from reference TRBV30 and TRBJ1-4): SQTIHQWPATLVQPVGSPLSLECTVEGTSNPNLYWYRQAAGRGLQLLFYSVGIGQISSEVPQNLSASRPQDRQFILSSKKLLLSDSGFYLCAWTGRTNEKLFFGSGTQLSVL.

This clonotype came up a few times. V usage is TRBV21-1 and J usage is TRBJ2-2; whether TRBD1, the table's D call, matches the DNA was not checked. TRBV21-1 is a listed pseudogene. The CDR3 runs to 15 residues. The CDR3: CASSNYRAVTGELFF. The CDR3 DNA sequence: TGTGCCAGCAGCAACTACAGGGCGGTGACCGGGGAGCTGTTTTTT.

In this sample, this clonotype turned up a few times. This sequence joins TRBV29-1 and TRBJ2-7; D unclear. V lost 0 bases to trimming and J lost 5 bases, with 11 bases between them. Germline V lookup: CDR1 SQVTM, CDR2 ANQGSEA. This CDR3 has 13 residues. This CDR3 reads CSVEESGRNEQYF. CDR3 coding DNA: TGCAGCGTTGAAGAGTCGGGTAGGAACGAGCAGTACTTC.

The chain joins TRBV19 to TRBJ2-1; the D is unclear. The germline V and J ends were trimmed by 7 bases and 4 bases, with 14 bases remaining between them. The CDR3 spans 14 residues. The germline V gene encodes CDR1 LNHDA and CDR2 SQIVND (reference sequence). CDR3 sequence reads: CASKDKQIYNEQFF. The CDR3, as DNA: TGTGCCAGTAAAGATAAGCAGATTTACAATGAGCAGTTCTTC.

This clonotype came up a few times. The rearrangement uses TRBV18 and TRBJ2-7; D is unresolved. The V gene's germline CDR1 is KGHSH and CDR2 LQKENI. V gave up 5 bases and J gave up 0 bases, with 14 bases separating them. The CDR3 is 15 residues long. Here the CDR3 reads CASSRTDLASYEQYF. CDR3 nucleotides: TGTGCCAGCTCAAGAACAGATTTGGCCTCCTACGAGCAGTACTTC.

This clonotype was seen more than once but under ten times. DNA of the CDR3: TGTGCTAGTGGATCGGGGGAGGCGAACACTGAAGCTTTCTTT. Translated, it gives CASGSGEANTEAFF. V usage is TRBV12-5 and J usage is TRBJ1-1; possibly TRBD1 for D (5 bases). This CDR3 is 14 amino acids long. The germline V gene encodes CDR1 LGHNT and CDR2 FRNRAP. Trimming cost V 6 bases and J 1 base, with 12 bases left between them.

The V and J genes are TRBV19 and TRBJ2-1; 9 positions agree with TRBD2. Germline V CDR1 and CDR2: LNHDA, SQIVND (reference sequence). This CDR3 spans 15 amino acids. Unmatched junction bases numbered 5, after V lost 2 bases and J lost 6 bases. CDR3 residues: CASSIMAGGTNEQFF. In DNA form, the CDR3 reads TGTGCCAGTAGTATAATGGCGGGGGGGACCAATGAGCAGTTCTTC.

This clonotype was counted a few times. V gene TRBV7-2 combines with J gene TRBJ2-1, with 12 bases fitting TRBD2. The CDR3 is made up of 18 amino acids. Germline V gives CDR1 SGHTA, CDR2 FQGNSA. Trimming cost V 1 base and J 3 bases; bases outside gene matches: 7. The CDR3 nucleotides read TGTGCCAGCAGCTTAGTGGGACTAGCGGGCTCGGACTACAATGAGCAGTTCTTC. Translating it yields CASSLVGLAGSDYNEQFF.

The chain uses TRBV3-1 and TRBJ2-2, with 7 bases aligning to TRBD2. Looked up from germline, CDR1 is LGHDT and CDR2 is YNNKEL (reference sequence). V lost 3 bases to trimming and J lost 4 bases; unmatched junction nucleotides: 11. The length of the CDR3 is 17 residues. The CDR3 sequence is CASSQPGLVGLTGELFF. CDR3 bases: TGTGCCAGCAGCCAGCCCGGACTAGTAGGTCTCACCGGGGAGCTGTTTTTT.

This clonotype has only a few counts. This chain connects TRBV7-2 to TRBJ2-7; 7 bases align to TRBD2. Per the germline V gene, CDR1 is SGHTA and CDR2 is FQGNSA. CDR3 length equals 15 residues. Losses at the gene ends were 0 bases for V and 7 bases for J; bases not matched to a gene: 9. The CDR3: CASSLALGRPGEQYF. As DNA, the CDR3 is TGTGCCAGCAGCTTAGCGCTCGGGAGGCCCGGGGAGCAGTACTTC. The full variable domain, with the rest looked up from reference TRBV7-2 and TRBJ2-7, is GAGVSQSPSNKVTEKGKDVELRCDPISGHTALYWYRQSLGQGLEFLIYFQGNSAPDKSGLPSDRFSAERTGGSVSTLTIQRTQQEDSAVYLCASSLALGRPGEQYFGPGTRLTVT.

This chain connects TRBV10-3 to TRBJ2-7; D ambiguous. The CDR3 contains 12 residues. Germline V gives CDR1 ENHRY, CDR2 SYGVKD. V dropped 3 bases and J dropped 3 bases, with 6 bases sitting between them. In nucleotides, the CDR3 is TGTGCCATCAGTGAACAGAACTACGAGCAGTACTTC. The encoded protein is CAISEQNYEQYF.

The sample holds a few counts of this clonotype. This chain uses TRBV29-1 with TRBJ2-7; 8 nucleotides agree with TRBD2. This CDR3 is built from 13 residues. CDR1 SQVTM and CDR2 ANQGSEA come from the germline V gene. Germline trimming cut 6 bases from V and 0 bases from J; bases unmatched to any gene: 4. The CDR3 sequence: CSVESGSSYEQYF. DNA of the CDR3: TGCAGCGTGGAAAGCGGGAGCTCCTACGAGCAGTACTTC.

This clonotype was found a few times. Compared with germline, one end of the junction differs, possibly owing to a read error. The CDR3 DNA follows: TGCAGTGCCCCTCTCCCAGCTGACTCCGACGAGCAGTACTTC. Its translation is CSAPLPADSDEQYF. The chain joins TRBV20-1 to TRBJ2-7; D unclear. This CDR3 contains 14 residues. Per the germline V gene, CDR1 is DFQATT and CDR2 is SNEGSKA (reference sequence).

This clonotype was counted between two and nine times. The chain has TRBV4-2 and TRBJ2-5; 8 nucleotides align to TRBD1. V gave up 1 base and J gave up 3 bases; unmatched junction bases: 4. This CDR3 spans 15 amino acids. The germline CDR1 and CDR2 sequences are LGHNA and YNFKEQ. The CDR3 sequence is CASSQVQTGEETQYF. Here the CDR3 DNA reads TGTGCCAGCAGCCAAGTACAGACAGGGGAAGAGACCCAGTACTTC.

V gene TRBV5-6 combines with J gene TRBJ2-1; 10 bases fit TRBD2. The V segment lost 0 bases and the J segment 6 bases; nucleotides outside the gene matches: 12. The V gene's germline CDR1 is SGHDT and CDR2 YYEEEE. The CDR3 covers 18 residues. The CDR3 DNA reads as TGTGCCAGCAGCTTGGCCTCATTCCTAGCGGGAGTCCCCAATGAGCAGTTCTTC. Amino acid sequence: CASSLASFLAGVPNEQFF.

Points on this clonotype: Relative to the germline gene, one junction end is altered; a read error may explain this. V is TRBV5-5 and J is TRBJ2-2; 7 bases agree with TRBD2. Germline CDR1 and CDR2: SGHKS and YYEKEE (reference sequence). CDR3 length: 15 amino acids. CDR3: CASTLGLAVTGELFF. The CDR3 DNA sequence: TGTGCCAGCACCTTGGGGCTAGCGGTCACCGGGGAGCTGTTTTTT.

This clonotype has just a few counts. The chain joins TRBV7-9 to TRBJ2-3; D possibly corresponds to TRBD2 (7 bases). Germline V lookup: CDR1 SEHNR, CDR2 FQNEAQ (reference sequence). Trimming removed 6 bases from V and 1 base from J, with 17 bases in between. This CDR3 is 16 amino acids long. In nucleotides, the CDR3 is TGTGCCAGCAGTCCCTGGGCGGGGGCCCGCACAGATACGCAGTATTTT. Its protein product is CASSPWAGARTDTQYF.

This clonotype was observed a few times. No DNA is shown, since the ends of the CDR3 on it are uncertain; the CDR3 is the one TCRdb lists. This rearrangement joins TRBV5-1 to TRBJ2-2; the D segment call TRBD2 is taken from the table without a DNA check. A total of 23 residues make up the CDR3, ends included. Germline V gene lookup returns CDR1 SGHRS and CDR2 YFSETQ. Here the CDR3 reads CASRLGELFFGEGIRMNTGELFF.